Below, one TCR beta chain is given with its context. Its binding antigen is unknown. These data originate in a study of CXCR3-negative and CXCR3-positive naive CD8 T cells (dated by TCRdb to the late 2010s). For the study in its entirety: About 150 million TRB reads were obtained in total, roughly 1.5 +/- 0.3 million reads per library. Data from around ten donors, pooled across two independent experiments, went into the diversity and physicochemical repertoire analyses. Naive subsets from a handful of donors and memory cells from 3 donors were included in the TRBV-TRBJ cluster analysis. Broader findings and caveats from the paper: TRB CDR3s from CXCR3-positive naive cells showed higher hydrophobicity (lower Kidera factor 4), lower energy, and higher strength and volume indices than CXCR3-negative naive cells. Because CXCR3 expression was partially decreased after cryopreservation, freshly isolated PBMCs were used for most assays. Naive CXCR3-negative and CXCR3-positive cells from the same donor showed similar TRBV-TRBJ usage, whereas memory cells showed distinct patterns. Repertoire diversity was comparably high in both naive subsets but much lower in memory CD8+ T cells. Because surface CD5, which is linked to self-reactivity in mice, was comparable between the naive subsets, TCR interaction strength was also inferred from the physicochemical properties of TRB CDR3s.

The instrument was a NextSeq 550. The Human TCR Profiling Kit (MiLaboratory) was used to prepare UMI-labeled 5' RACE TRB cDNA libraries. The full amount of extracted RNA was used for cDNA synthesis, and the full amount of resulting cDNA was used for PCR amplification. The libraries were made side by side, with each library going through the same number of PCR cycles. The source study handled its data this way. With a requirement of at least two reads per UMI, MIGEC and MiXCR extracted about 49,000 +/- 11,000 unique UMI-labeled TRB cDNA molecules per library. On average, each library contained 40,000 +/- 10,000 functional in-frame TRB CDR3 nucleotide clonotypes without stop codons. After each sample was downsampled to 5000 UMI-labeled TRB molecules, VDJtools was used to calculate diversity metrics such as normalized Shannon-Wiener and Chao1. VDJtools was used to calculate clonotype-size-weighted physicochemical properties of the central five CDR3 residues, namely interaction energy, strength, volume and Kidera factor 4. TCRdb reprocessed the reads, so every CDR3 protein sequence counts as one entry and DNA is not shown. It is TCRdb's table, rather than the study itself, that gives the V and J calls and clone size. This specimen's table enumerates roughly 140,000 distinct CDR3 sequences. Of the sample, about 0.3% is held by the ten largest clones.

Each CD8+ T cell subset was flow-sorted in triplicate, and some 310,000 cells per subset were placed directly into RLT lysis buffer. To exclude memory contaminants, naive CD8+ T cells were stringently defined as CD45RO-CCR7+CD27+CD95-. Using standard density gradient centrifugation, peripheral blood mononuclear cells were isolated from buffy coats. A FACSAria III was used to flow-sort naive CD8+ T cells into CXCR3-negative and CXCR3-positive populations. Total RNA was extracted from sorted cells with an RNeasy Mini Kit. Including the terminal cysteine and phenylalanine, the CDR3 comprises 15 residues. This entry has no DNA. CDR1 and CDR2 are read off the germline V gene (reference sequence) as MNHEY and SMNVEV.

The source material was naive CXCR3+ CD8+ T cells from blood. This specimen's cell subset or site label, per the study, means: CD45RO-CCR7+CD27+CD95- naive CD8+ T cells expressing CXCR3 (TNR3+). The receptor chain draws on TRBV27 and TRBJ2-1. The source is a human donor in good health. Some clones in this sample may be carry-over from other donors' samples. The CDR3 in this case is CASSLRGTPYNEQFF.